Shown below are 15 T cell receptor beta chains from a single sample sequenced in a study of control samples from healthy donors and cancer patients. Only in-frame clones appear in the TCRdb table, and some are missing; sequencing was by immunoSEQ multiplex PCR. The table has approximately 69,000 clones, 89% seen once; the top ten hold around 5.5%. Material: PBMCs. These receptors were obtained from a man aged 55 to 70 with colorectal cancer.

V is TRBV30 and J is TRBJ1-4; a weak D match, TRBD1 (5 bases). Trimming removed 1 base from V and 4 bases from J, with 7 bases in between. The CDR3 has 13 amino acids. Germline-derived CDR1 and CDR2 are GTSNPN and SVGIG (reference sequence). CDR3 sequence reads: CAWSGGGNEKLFF. The CDR3 nucleotides are TGTGCCTGGAGTGGGGGGGGTAATGAAAAACTGTTTTTT.

This clone has just one count. The chain links TRBV10-3 to TRBJ2-7; D unresolved. The V and J ends lost 0 bases and 6 bases respectively, with 3 bases between them. The germline V gene encodes CDR1 ENHRY and CDR2 SYGVKD. The CDR3 covers 11 residues. CDR3 protein: CAISESVEQYF. CDR3 DNA sequence: TGTGCCATCAGTGAGTCGGTCGAGCAGTACTTC.

The chain joins TRBV6-5 to TRBJ2-2; TRBD2 agrees at 8 bases. Unmatched junction bases numbered 2, after V lost 8 bases and J lost 0 bases. The germline V gene has CDR1 MNHEY and CDR2 SVGAGI. The CDR3 is 14 amino acids. Here the CDR3 reads CASCGGSNTGELFF. For the CDR3, the DNA is TGTGCCAGCTGCGGGGGGTCGAACACCGGGGAGCTGTTTTTT.

V and J are TRBV3-1 (or the pseudogene TRBV3-2) and TRBJ2-7; no firm D call. The CDR3 has 18 amino acids. Looked up from germline, CDR1 is LGHDT and CDR2 is YNNKEL (reference sequence). V was pared by 2 bases and J by 3 bases, with 23 bases between. Here the CDR3 DNA reads TGTGCCAGCAGCCAAACCTCGGAGACTTTCGTTTCCCACTACGAGCAGTACTTC. Protein: CASSQTSETFVSHYEQYF.

The chain couples TRBV19 to TRBJ1-2; the D is unclear. Germline-derived CDR1 and CDR2 are LNHDA and SQIVND (reference sequence). There are 15 residues in the CDR3. The ends were cut back, 6 bases at V and 7 bases at J, with 21 bases in the middle. CDR3 amino acids: CASSLNPNGVGGYTF. For the CDR3, the DNA is TGTGCCAGTAGCCTGAATCCGAATGGGGTTGGTGGCTACACCTTC.

Worth noting for this clone: Other nucleotide sequences in the sample specify the same CDR3. This rearrangement joins TRBV18 to TRBJ1-1; possibly TRBD1 for D (6 bases). V lost 3 bases and J 0 bases, leaving 8 bases between the germline ends. This CDR3 comprises 14 residues. Looked up from germline, CDR1 is KGHSH and CDR2 is LQKENI. The CDR3 is CASSPDRLNTEAFF. The CDR3 region has the DNA TGTGCCAGCTCACCGGACAGATTGAACACTGAAGCTTTCTTT. The variable domain in full, with the rest retrieved from reference TRBV18 and TRBJ1-1, is NAGVMQNPRHLVRRRGQEARLRCSPMKGHSHVYWYRQLPEEGLKFMVYLQKENIIDESGMPKERFSAEFPKEGPSILRIQQVVRGDSAAYFCASSPDRLNTEAFFGQGTRLTVV.

This chain connects TRBV6-2 or TRBV6-3 to TRBJ1-3; D is uncertain. Trimming stripped 5 bases from V and 4 bases from J, with 12 bases between. Germline V gene data show CDR1 as MNHEY and CDR2 as SVGEGT. The CDR3 covers 14 residues. In nucleotides, the CDR3 is TGTGCCAGCAGTGACCGATCGTTCGGAAACACCATATATTTT. Translating it yields CASSDRSFGNTIYF.

The J gene is TRBJ1-2, the V gene TRBV12-3 or TRBV12-4, with TRBD1 matching 7 bases. V was pared by 3 bases and J by 7 bases, with 5 bases of the junction left unmatched. This CDR3 has 13 amino acids. CDR3 amino acids: CASSFTGAGGYTF. The CDR3 nucleotides read TGTGCCAGCAGTTTTACAGGGGCGGGTGGCTACACCTTC.

The V gene is TRBV6-1, the J gene TRBJ1-5, with 8 bases identical to TRBD1. Trimming at V came to 5 bases and at J to 6 bases, leaving 3 bases not matched to a gene. This CDR3 is 13 amino acids long. CDR1 is MNHNS, CDR2 SASEGT, per germline. This chain's CDR3 is CASSTDRAQPQHF. The DNA for the CDR3 is TGTGCCAGCAGTACGGACAGGGCTCAGCCCCAGCATTTT.

The V call is TRBV7-8, the J call TRBJ2-6, with 11 bases lining up with TRBD1. Per germline, CDR1 SGHVS and CDR2 FQNEAQ. The CDR3 extends over 17 amino acids. Trimming at V came to 4 bases and at J to 2 bases, leaving 4 bases not matched to a gene. The DNA of the CDR3 is TGTGCCAGCAGCTCCGGGACAGGGGGGCCTGGGGCCAACGTCCTGACTTTC. This sequence encodes CASSSGTGGPGANVLTF.

The rearrangement joins TRBV29-1 to TRBJ2-6; D gene uncertain. V was shortened by 4 bases and J by 0 bases, with 10 bases between the two germline ends. Per the germline V gene, CDR1 is SQVTM and CDR2 is ANQGSEA. The CDR3 is made up of 15 amino acids. CDR3 nucleotides: TGCAGCGTTGTTTTAGGCAGCTCTGGGGCCAACGTCCTGACTTTC. Translating it yields CSVVLGSSGANVLTF.

The rearrangement joins TRBV6-2 or TRBV6-3 to TRBJ2-2; 8 bases align to TRBD1. Looked up from germline, CDR1 is MNHEY and CDR2 is SVGEGT. With V trimmed by 2 bases and J by 5 bases, 13 bases remained unmatched. This CDR3 comprises 18 residues. CDR3 residues: CASSYPRTGLALTGELFF. CDR3 in DNA: TGTGCCAGCAGTTACCCCAGGACAGGGCTTGCTTTAACCGGGGAGCTGTTTTTT.

The gene calls are TRBV7-9 and TRBJ1-3, with 9 bases fitting TRBD1. Germline lookup yields CDR1 SEHNR and CDR2 FQNEAQ (reference sequence). Trimming removed 5 bases from V and 0 bases from J; junction bases left unmatched: 11. The CDR3 has 18 amino acids. CDR3 sequence (DNA): TGTGCCAGCAGCATCCCGGGACAGGGCCCGAGCTCTGGAAACACCATATATTTT. Its translation is CASSIPGQGPSSGNTIYF.

Notes on this clone: At the DNA level, this CDR3 is encoded by other sequences in the same sample as well. The chain has TRBV5-6 and TRBJ1-3; no reliable D call. The CDR3 loop spans 14 amino acids. Germline-derived CDR1 and CDR2 are SGHDT and YYEEEE. V gave up 0 bases and J gave up 0 bases, with 4 bases separating them. CDR3 in DNA: TGTGCCAGCAGCTTGGGCAGCTCTGGAAACACCATATATTTT. It specifies CASSLGSSGNTIYF.

The V and J genes are TRBV12-5 and TRBJ2-7; D may match TRBD1 or TRBD2 (5 bases each). V lost 6 bases, J lost 5 bases, and 14 bases lay in between. The length of the CDR3 is 13 residues. CDR1 and CDR2 from the germline V gene are LGHNT and FRNRAP. CDR3 sequence: CASGRPGAHEQYF. The CDR3 bases are TGTGCTAGTGGACGGCCCGGGGCCCACGAGCAGTACTTC.